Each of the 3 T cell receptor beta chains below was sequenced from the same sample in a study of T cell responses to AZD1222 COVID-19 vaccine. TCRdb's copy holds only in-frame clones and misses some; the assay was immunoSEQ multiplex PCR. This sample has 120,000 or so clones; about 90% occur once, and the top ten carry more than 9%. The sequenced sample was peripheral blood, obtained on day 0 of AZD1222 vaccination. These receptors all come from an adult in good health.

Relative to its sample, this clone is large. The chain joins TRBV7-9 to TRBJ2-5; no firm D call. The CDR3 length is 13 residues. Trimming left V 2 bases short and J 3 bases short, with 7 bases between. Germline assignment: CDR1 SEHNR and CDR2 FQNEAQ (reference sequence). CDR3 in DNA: TGTGCCAGCAGCTTAACGTGGGAAGAGACCCAGTACTTC. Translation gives CASSLTWEETQYF.

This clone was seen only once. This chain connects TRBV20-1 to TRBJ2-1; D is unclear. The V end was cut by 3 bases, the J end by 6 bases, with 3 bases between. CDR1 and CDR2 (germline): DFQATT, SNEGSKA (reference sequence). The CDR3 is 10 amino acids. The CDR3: CSARINEQFF. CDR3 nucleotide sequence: TGCAGTGCTAGGATCAATGAGCAGTTCTTC.

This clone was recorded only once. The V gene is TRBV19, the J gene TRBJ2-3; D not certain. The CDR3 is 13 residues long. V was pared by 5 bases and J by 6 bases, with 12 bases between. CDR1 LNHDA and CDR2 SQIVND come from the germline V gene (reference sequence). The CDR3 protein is CASSHTSFDTQYF. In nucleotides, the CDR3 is TGTGCCAGTAGTCACACATCCTTTGATACGCAGTATTTT.